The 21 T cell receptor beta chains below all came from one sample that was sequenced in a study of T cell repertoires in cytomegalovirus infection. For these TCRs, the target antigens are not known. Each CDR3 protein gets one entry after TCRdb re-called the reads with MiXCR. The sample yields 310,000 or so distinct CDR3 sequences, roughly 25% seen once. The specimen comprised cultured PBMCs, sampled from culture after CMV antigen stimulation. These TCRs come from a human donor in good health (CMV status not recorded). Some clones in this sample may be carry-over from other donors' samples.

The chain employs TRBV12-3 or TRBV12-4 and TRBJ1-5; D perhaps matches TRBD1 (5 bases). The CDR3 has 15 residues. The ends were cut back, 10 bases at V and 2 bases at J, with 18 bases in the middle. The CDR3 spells CATAKGEMRNQPQHF. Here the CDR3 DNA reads TGTGCCACCGCGAAAGGGGAAATGCGCAATCAGCCCCAGCATTTT.

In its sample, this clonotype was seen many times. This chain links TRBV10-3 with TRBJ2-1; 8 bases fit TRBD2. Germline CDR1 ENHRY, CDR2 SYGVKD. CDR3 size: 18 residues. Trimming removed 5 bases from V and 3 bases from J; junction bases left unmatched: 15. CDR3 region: CAISPGGGSGMNYNEQFF. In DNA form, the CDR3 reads TGTGCCATCAGTCCCGGGGGGGGTAGCGGAATGAACTACAATGAGCAGTTCTTC.

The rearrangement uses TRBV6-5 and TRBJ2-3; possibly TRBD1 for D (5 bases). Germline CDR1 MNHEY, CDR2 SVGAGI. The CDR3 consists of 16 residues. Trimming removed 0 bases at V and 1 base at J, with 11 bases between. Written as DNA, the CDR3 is TGTGCCAGCAGTTACTCTGCTCTAGGGGGCACAGATACGCAGTATTTT. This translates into CASSYSALGGTDTQYF.

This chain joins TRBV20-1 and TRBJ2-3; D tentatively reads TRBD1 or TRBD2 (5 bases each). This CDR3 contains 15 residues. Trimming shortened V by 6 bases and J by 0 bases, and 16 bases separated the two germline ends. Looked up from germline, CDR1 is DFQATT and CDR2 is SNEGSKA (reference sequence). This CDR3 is CSADGDPLSTDTQYF. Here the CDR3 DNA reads TGCAGTGCCGACGGGGACCCCCTTAGCACAGATACGCAGTATTTT.

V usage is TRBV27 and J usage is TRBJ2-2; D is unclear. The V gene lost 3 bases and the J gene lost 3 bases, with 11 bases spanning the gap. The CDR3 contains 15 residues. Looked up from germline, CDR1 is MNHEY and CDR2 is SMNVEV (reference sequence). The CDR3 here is CASSFRTRDTGELFF. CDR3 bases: TGTGCCAGCAGTTTCAGGACCCGAGACACCGGGGAGCTGTTTTTT.

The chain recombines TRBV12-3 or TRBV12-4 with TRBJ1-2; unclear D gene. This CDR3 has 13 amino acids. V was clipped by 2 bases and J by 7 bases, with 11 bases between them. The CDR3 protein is CASSLRRTAGYTF. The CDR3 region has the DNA TGTGCCAGCAGTTTACGACGGACCGCTGGCTACACCTTC.

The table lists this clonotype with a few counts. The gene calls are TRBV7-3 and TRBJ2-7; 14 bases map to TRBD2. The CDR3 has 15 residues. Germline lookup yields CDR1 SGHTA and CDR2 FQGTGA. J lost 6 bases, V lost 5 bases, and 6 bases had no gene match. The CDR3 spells CASSQVGTSGGEQYF. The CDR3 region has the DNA TGTGCCAGCAGCCAAGTCGGGACTAGCGGGGGCGAGCAGTACTTC.

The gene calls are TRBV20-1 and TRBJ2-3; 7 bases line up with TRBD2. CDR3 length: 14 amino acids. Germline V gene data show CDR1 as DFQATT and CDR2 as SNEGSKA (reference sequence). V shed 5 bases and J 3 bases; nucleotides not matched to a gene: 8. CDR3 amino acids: CSARKAGDTDTQYF. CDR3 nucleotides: TGCAGTGCTCGAAAGGCGGGAGATACAGATACGCAGTATTTT.

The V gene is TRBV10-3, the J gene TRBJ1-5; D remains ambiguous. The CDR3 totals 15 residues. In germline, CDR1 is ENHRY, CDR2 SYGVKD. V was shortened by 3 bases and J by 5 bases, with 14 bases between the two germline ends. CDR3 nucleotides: TGTGCCATCAGTGATTCCGGGAGGGAGCATCAGCCCCAGCATTTT. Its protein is CAISDSGREHQPQHF.

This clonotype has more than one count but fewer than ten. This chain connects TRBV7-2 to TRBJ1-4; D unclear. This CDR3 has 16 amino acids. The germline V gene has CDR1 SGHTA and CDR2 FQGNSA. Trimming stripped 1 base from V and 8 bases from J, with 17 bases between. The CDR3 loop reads CASSLGVEPNGEKLFF. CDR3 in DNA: TGTGCCAGCAGCTTAGGGGTGGAACCTAATGGGGAAAAACTGTTTTTT.

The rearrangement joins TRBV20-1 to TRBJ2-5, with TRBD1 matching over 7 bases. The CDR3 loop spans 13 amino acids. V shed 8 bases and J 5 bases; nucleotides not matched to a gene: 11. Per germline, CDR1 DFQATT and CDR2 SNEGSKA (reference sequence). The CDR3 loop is CSSTYRGQETQYF. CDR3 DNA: TGCAGTTCTACTTATAGGGGGCAGGAGACCCAGTACTTC.

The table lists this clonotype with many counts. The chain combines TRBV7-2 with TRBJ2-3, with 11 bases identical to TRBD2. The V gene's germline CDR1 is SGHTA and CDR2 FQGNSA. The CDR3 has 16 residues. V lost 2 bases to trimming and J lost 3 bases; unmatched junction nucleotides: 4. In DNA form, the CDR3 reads TGTGCCAGCAGCTTAATAGCGGGAGGGCCAACAGATACGCAGTATTTT. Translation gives CASSLIAGGPTDTQYF.

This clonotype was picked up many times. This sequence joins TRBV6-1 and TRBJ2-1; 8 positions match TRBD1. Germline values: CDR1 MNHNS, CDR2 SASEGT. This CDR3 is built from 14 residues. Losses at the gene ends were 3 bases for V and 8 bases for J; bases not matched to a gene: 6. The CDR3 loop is CASSETDRVDEQFF. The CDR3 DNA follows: TGTGCCAGCAGTGAGACGGACAGGGTTGATGAGCAGTTCTTC.

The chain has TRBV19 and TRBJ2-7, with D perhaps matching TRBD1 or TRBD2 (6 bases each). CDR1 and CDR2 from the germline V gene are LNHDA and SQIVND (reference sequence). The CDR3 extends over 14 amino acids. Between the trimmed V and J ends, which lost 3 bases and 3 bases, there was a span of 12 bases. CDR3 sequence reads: CASSITGGDYEQYF. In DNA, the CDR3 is TGTGCCAGTAGTATTACCGGGGGCGACTACGAGCAGTACTTC.

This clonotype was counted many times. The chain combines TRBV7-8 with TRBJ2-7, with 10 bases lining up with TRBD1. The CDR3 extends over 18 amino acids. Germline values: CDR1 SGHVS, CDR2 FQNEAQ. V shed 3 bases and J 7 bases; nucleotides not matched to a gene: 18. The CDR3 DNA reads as TGTGCCAGCAGCTTCCGGGGACAGGGGTACCCTTCTACGTTTGAGCAGTACTTC. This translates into CASSFRGQGYPSTFEQYF.

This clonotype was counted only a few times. For the CDR3, the DNA is TGTGCCAGCAGCTTAGAAAGGACAGGCGTAGAGACCCAGTACTTC. Translation gives CASSLERTGVETQYF. The J gene is TRBJ2-5, the V gene TRBV7-6, with 7 bases that match TRBD1. V shed 1 base and J 4 bases; nucleotides not matched to a gene: 6. The CDR3 loop spans 15 amino acids. The germline gives CDR1 SGHVS, CDR2 FNYEAQ.

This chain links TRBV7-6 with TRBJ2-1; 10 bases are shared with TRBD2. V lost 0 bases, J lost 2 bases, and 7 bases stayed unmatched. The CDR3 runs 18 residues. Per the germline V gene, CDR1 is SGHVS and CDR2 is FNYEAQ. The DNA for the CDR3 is TGTGCCAGCAGCTTAGCGGCTAGCGGGAGAGGGCCCTACAATGAGCAGTTCTTC. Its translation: CASSLAASGRGPYNEQFF. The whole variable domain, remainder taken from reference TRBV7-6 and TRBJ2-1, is GAGVSQSPRYKVTKRGQDVALRCDPISGHVSLYWYRQALGQGPEFLTYFNYEAQQDKSGLPNDRFSAERPEGSISTLTIQRTEQRDSAMYRCASSLAASGRGPYNEQFFGPGTRLTVL.

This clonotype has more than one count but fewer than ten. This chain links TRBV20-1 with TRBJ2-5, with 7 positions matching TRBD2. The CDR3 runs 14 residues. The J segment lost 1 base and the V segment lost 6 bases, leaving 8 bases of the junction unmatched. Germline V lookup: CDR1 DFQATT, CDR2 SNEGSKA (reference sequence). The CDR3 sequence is CSARTLAPQETQYF. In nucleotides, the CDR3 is TGCAGTGCACGAACACTAGCGCCCCAAGAGACCCAGTACTTC.

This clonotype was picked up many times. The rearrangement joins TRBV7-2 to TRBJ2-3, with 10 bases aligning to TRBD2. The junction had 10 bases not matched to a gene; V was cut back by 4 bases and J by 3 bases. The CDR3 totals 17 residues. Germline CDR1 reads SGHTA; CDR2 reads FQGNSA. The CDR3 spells CASSSPETSGYTDTQYF. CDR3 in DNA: TGTGCCAGCAGCTCTCCTGAGACTAGCGGGTATACAGATACGCAGTATTTT. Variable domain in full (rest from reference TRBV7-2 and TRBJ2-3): GAGVSQSPSNKVTEKGKDVELRCDPISGHTALYWYRQSLGQGLEFLIYFQGNSAPDKSGLPSDRFSAERTGGSVSTLTIQRTQQEDSAVYLCASSSPETSGYTDTQYFGPGTRLTVL.

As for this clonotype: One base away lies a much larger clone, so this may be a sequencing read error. The CDR3 region has the DNA TGTGTCAGCAGCCCCCCCCGGGAGGGCGAGCAGTACTTC. Amino acid sequence: CVSSPPREGEQYF. The J gene is TRBJ2-7, the V gene TRBV7-2; 8 bases line up with TRBD2. Germline CDR1 and CDR2: SGHTA and FQGNSA. This CDR3 has 13 residues.

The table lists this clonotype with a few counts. The DNA of the CDR3 is TGTGCCAGCAGCCCAACGGGGGGAAACCCTGGCAATCAGCCCCAGCATTTT. Its translation: CASSPTGGNPGNQPQHF. The chain employs TRBV11-2 and TRBJ1-5; D might be TRBD1 (5 bases). V was pared by 5 bases and J by 2 bases, with 19 bases between. Germline V lookup: CDR1 SGHAT, CDR2 FQNNGV. The CDR3 spans 17 residues.